Listed below are T cell receptor beta chains from one sample, sequenced in a study of T-cell reconstitution after alpha-beta-depleted transplantation in children. From the PCR reads, TCRdb called clonotypes with MiXCR, one entry per CDR3 protein. The sample lists roughly 160,000 distinct CDR3 sequences; over 8.5% were seen once. Sequences were derived from PBMCs, sampled before TCRalphabeta/CD19-depleted stem cell transplant. These receptors came from a boy aged 2 to 10 with acute myeloid leukemia, due to receive a stem cell transplant. CDR3s include the opening cysteine and the closing phenylalanine or tryptophan. A D gene is named only where the DNA matches it firmly. A clone size is listed for some rows: how often the clone was seen (once, few, many), or a class if it is expanded.

size	V	D	J	CDR3	DNA
many	TRBV10-2	-	TRBJ2-3	CASGQRTVRGDTQYF	TGCGCCAGCGGTCAAAGGACAGTTCGTGGAGATACGCAGTATTTT
many	TRBV28	TRBD1	TRBJ2-7	CASSSEGAAFPYEQYF	TGTGCCAGCAGTTCTGAGGGGGCGGCCTTCCCCTACGAGCAGTACTTC
-	TRBV6-2/TRBV6-3	-	TRBJ2-5	CASSRTGTWIMKHETQYF	TGTGCCAGCAGTCGTACCGGGACGTGGATTATGAAACACGAGACCCAGTACTTC
many	TRBV20-1	-	TRBJ2-1	CSAGVYNEQFF	TGCAGTGCTGGGGTATACAATGAGCAGTTCTTC
many	TRBV7-2	TRBD2	TRBJ2-2	CASSSSGTYDTGELFF	TGTGCCAGCAGCTCAAGCGGGACTTACGACACCGGGGAGCTGTTTTTT
-	TRBV20-1	-	TRBJ2-3	CSARDYTITDTQYF	TGCAGTGCTAGGGACTATACCATCACAGATACGCAGTATTTT
-	TRBV7-9	-	TRBJ2-5	CASSTVSIQETQYF	TGTGCCAGCAGCACCGTCTCGATACAAGAGACCCAGTACTTC
many	TRBV12-3/TRBV12-4	TRBD1	TRBJ2-7	CASSTDRGTYEQYF	TGTGCCAGCAGTACGGACAGGGGGACCTACGAGCAGTACTTC
many	TRBV24-1	-	TRBJ1-2	CATSDLRGGYTF	TGTGCCACCAGTGACCTAAGGGGTGGCTACACCTTC
many	TRBV20-1	-	TRBJ2-5	CSAQYARETQYF	TGCAGTGCCCAATACGCGCGAGAGACCCAGTACTTC
many	TRBV28	TRBD1	TRBJ1-5	CASSSTGDSNQPQHF	TGTGCCAGCAGTTCGACAGGGGATAGCAATCAGCCCCAGCATTTT
many	TRBV6-6	-	TRBJ2-6	CASTGANVLTF	TGTGCCAGCACGGGGGCCAACGTCCTGACTTTC
many	TRBV20-1	TRBD1	TRBJ1-2	CRGDRGNYGYTF	TGCAGGGGAGACAGGGGTAACTATGGCTACACCTTC
many	TRBV20-1	-	TRBJ2-7	CSASIPADSYEQYF	TGCAGTGCTAGTATCCCAGCGGACTCCTACGAGCAGTACTTC
many	TRBV6-1	-	TRBJ1-5	CASSGGADSNQPQHF	TGTGCCAGCAGTGGAGGCGCGGATAGCAATCAGCCCCAGCATTTT
many	TRBV4-1	-	TRBJ1-1	CASSGQKTDTLGSAFF	TGCGCCAGCAGCGGACAAAAGACAGACACCCTGGGGTCTGCTTTCTTT
many	TRBV7-9	TRBD1	TRBJ2-4	CASSGQATKNIQYF	TGTGCCAGCAGCGGACAGGCAACCAAAAACATTCAGTACTTC
many	TRBV7-2	-	TRBJ1-4	CASSLAGQRGEKLFF	TGTGCCAGCAGCTTAGCGGGGCAGCGGGGCGAAAAACTGTTTTTT
many	TRBV12-3/TRBV12-4	-	TRBJ1-4	CASSSFRPDPVMFF	TGTGCCAGCAGTTCCTTTCGGCCGGACCCGGTTATGTTTTTT
many	TRBV12-3/TRBV12-4	-	TRBJ2-2	CASSLFQGTGELFF	TGTGCCAGCAGTTTATTTCAAGGCACCGGGGAGCTGTTTTTT
few	TRBV6-1	-	TRBJ1-6	CASSEQSSYNSPLHF	TGTGCCAGCAGTGAACAGAGCTCCTATAATTCACCCCTCCACTTT
many	TRBV5-6	-	TRBJ2-1	CASSLYTGGENEQFF	TGTGCCAGCAGCTTGTATACCGGGGGCGAGAATGAGCAGTTCTTC
many	TRBV5-1	TRBD1	TRBJ2-7	CASSSGTGVNEQYF	TGCGCCAGCAGCTCCGGGACAGGGGTAAACGAGCAGTACTTC
many	TRBV10-2	-	TRBJ2-1	CASSEGAGSYNEQFF	TGCGCCAGCAGTGAGGGGGCGGGGTCCTACAATGAGCAGTTCTTC
many	TRBV20-1	TRBD2	TRBJ2-1	CSATGTSGASYNEQFF	TGCAGTGCTACTGGGACTAGCGGGGCCTCCTACAATGAGCAGTTCTTC
many	TRBV7-9	TRBD2	TRBJ2-3	CASSFTSGDTDTQYF	TGTGCCAGCAGCTTTACTAGCGGGGACACAGATACGCAGTATTTT
many	TRBV6-2/TRBV6-3	-	TRBJ2-1	CASSTTLGLHEQFF	TGTGCCAGCAGTACGACCCTGGGATTGCATGAGCAGTTCTTC
-	TRBV30	TRBD2	TRBJ2-7	CAAGLAGGQNEQYF	TGTGCCGCGGGACTAGCGGGAGGGCAAAACGAGCAGTACTTC
once	TRBV11-3	TRBD1	TRBJ2-5	CASSPGQAVGETQYF	TGTGCCAGCAGCCCTGGACAGGCGGTGGGAGAGACCCAGTACTTC
many	TRBV12-3/TRBV12-4	-	TRBJ2-1	CASSFLTANEQFF	TGTGCCAGCAGTTTCCTGACTGCTAATGAGCAGTTCTTC
many	TRBV7-2	TRBD2	TRBJ2-1	CASSLVAGAVGEQFF	TGTGCCAGCAGCTTAGTAGCGGGGGCTGTGGGTGAGCAGTTCTTC
many	TRBV5-1	-	TRBJ1-2	CASSLYPQANYGYTF	TGCGCCAGCAGCTTGTATCCTCAAGCTAACTATGGCTACACCTTC
-	TRBV28	TRBD2	TRBJ2-3	CASSFMGREGPTFPDTQYF	TGTGCCAGCAGTTTTATGGGGAGGGAGGGCCCCACGTTTCCAGATACGCAGTATTTT
many	TRBV2	TRBD2	TRBJ2-3	CASSTLSGRSADTQYF	TGTGCCAGCAGTACACTTAGCGGGAGATCGGCAGATACGCAGTATTTT
-	TRBV19	-	TRBJ2-1	CASSIRGRGNEQFF	TGTGCCAGTAGTATCCGGGGCCGGGGGAATGAGCAGTTCTTC
many	TRBV27	-	TRBJ1-5	CASRRDGFNQPQHF	TGTGCCAGCAGACGAGACGGGTTTAATCAGCCCCAGCATTTT
many	TRBV7-3	-	TRBJ2-5	CASSLTGASIETQYF	TGTGCCAGCAGCTTAACGGGAGCTTCCATAGAGACCCAGTACTTC
-	TRBV4-1	-	TRBJ2-1	CASSGSRGNNEQFF	TGCGCCAGCAGCGGATCCCGGGGGAACAATGAGCAGTTCTTC
many	TRBV4-1	-	TRBJ1-2	CASSQAPRTSGYTF	TGCGCCAGCAGCCAAGCACCTCGGACATCGGGCTACACCTTC
many	TRBV5-1	TRBD1	TRBJ2-1	CASSLTGTGYNEQFF	TGCGCCAGCAGCTTAACCGGGACAGGGTACAATGAGCAGTTCTTC
-	TRBV10-3	-	TRBJ1-1	CAISEDYSANTEAFF	TGTGCCATCAGTGAAGACTATTCAGCGAACACTGAAGCTTTCTTT